The 12 T cell receptor beta chains below were found in one sample sequenced in a study of human T cells and chemical hapten exposure. Time point specified: pre-sensitization, week 0. Treatment given: therapeutic diphenylcyclopropenone sensitization with weekly scalp DPC. One entry per CDR3 protein results from TCRdb running MiXCR on the RACE reads. The sample includes roughly 380,000 distinct CDR3 sequences, roughly 4.6% of them seen just once. The sample was whole blood, taken in connection with sensitization to the hapten diphenylcyclopropenone (DPC). These receptors were obtained from a woman in her forties or fifties with alopecia areata. Some clones in this sample may be carry-over from other donors' samples.

In this sample, this clonotype turned up many times. The rearrangement joins TRBV29-1 to TRBJ1-5, with no clear D. There are 15 residues in the CDR3. From germline, CDR1 is SQVTM and CDR2 ANQGSEA. V was trimmed by 4 bases and J by 0 bases, leaving 13 bases between them. The DNA for the CDR3 is TGCAGCGTTGCCCTGCGGGGAGATAGCAATCAGCCCCAGCATTTT. Its translation: CSVALRGDSNQPQHF.

There are many counts of this clonotype. This chain joins TRBV7-8 and TRBJ2-3; no reliable D call. V was shortened by 5 bases and J by 8 bases, with 20 bases between the two germline ends. From germline, CDR1 is SGHVS and CDR2 FQNEAQ. This CDR3 has 15 residues. In nucleotides, the CDR3 is TGTGCCAGCAGCCTCCGGGTCCTCAGAGGCGGTACGCAGTATTTT. Its protein product is CASSLRVLRGGTQYF.

This clonotype turned up a few times. The chain has TRBV6-6 and TRBJ1-1; D gene ambiguous. Germline CDR1 reads MNHNY; CDR2 reads SVGAGI (reference sequence). V was shortened by 2 bases and J by 5 bases, with 6 bases between the two germline ends. CDR3 length: 12 amino acids. The CDR3: CASSYLSTEAFF. DNA for the CDR3: TGTGCCAGCAGTTACCTAAGTACTGAAGCTTTCTTT.

This clonotype occurred many times. The V and J genes are TRBV28 and TRBJ2-3; 7 bases fit TRBD1. With V trimmed by 6 bases and J by 2 bases, 5 bases remained unmatched. This CDR3 spans 14 amino acids. Germline CDR1 is MDHEN and CDR2 is SYDVKM. This CDR3 reads CASSLTGTTDTQYF. The DNA for the CDR3 is TGTGCCAGCAGCCTGACAGGGACCACAGATACGCAGTATTTT.

This clonotype was detected a few times. V and J are TRBV5-6 and TRBJ2-1, with TRBD2 as a possible D gene (5 bases). The germline gives CDR1 SGHDT, CDR2 YYEEEE. V lost 1 base to trimming and J lost 8 bases, with 10 bases between them. This CDR3 spans 13 amino acids. DNA for the CDR3: TGTGCCAGCAGCTTGAGGCTAGCCGATGAGCAGTTCTTC. Protein: CASSLRLADEQFF.

This clonotype appeared many times. The CDR3 region is CASTESQRSADTQYF. Here the CDR3 DNA reads TGTGCCAGCACCGAATCCCAGCGCTCGGCAGATACGCAGTATTTT. This chain joins TRBV9 and TRBJ2-3; D unresolved. Per the germline V gene, CDR1 is SGDLS and CDR2 is YYNGEE. Trimming cost V 6 bases and J 4 bases, with 18 bases left between them. The CDR3 consists of 15 residues. Full variable domain (remainder filled in from reference TRBV9 and TRBJ2-3): DSGVTQTPKHLITATGQRVTLRCSPRSGDLSVYWYQQSLDQGLQFLIQYYNGEERAKGNILERFSAQQFPDLHSELNLSSLELGDSALYFCASTESQRSADTQYFGPGTRLTVL.

This clonotype has at least ten counts. The chain joins TRBV19 to TRBJ1-2, with no clear D. The CDR3 is made up of 14 amino acids. Germline V gene sequence: CDR1 LNHDA, CDR2 SQIVND (reference sequence). Trimming removed 9 bases from V and 1 base from J, with 15 bases in between. Written as DNA, the CDR3 is TGTGCCAGCCGCCCCACGGGCAGTAACTATGGCTACACCTTC. Amino acids: CASRPTGSNYGYTF.

This clonotype was counted between two and nine times. The chain links TRBV11-2 to TRBJ2-1; D may be TRBD2 (5 bases). Trimming took 3 bases from V and 7 from J, leaving 19 bases between them. Germline CDR1 SGHAT, CDR2 FQNNGV. CDR3 length: 16 residues. The CDR3 protein is CASSFSPREPVNEQFF. CDR3 DNA: TGTGCCAGCAGCTTCTCCCCGAGGGAGCCCGTTAATGAGCAGTTCTTC.

This clonotype was recorded at least ten times. V is TRBV20-1 and J is TRBJ2-7; no reliable D call. The V end was cut by 0 bases, the J end by 2 bases, with 11 bases between. Germline CDR1 is DFQATT and CDR2 is SNEGSKA (reference sequence). This CDR3 comprises 14 residues. The CDR3 loop reads CSARDDKLTYEQYF. The CDR3 DNA reads TGCAGTGCTAGAGATGACAAGCTTACCTACGAGCAGTACTTC.

This clonotype has a handful of counts. The CDR3 loop reads CASSEGYYNRDNSYEQYF. In nucleotides, the CDR3 is TGTGCCAGCAGTGAAGGATATTATAACAGGGATAACTCCTACGAGCAGTACTTC. This sequence joins TRBV6-1 and TRBJ2-7; D is perhaps TRBD1 (6 bases). In germline, CDR1 is MNHNS, CDR2 SASEGT. The CDR3 extends over 18 amino acids. The V and J ends lost 1 base and 0 bases respectively, with 19 bases between them.

The chain joins TRBV6-2 or TRBV6-3 to TRBJ1-1; TRBD1 aligns across 8 bases. The junction had 11 bases not matched to a gene; V was cut back by 0 bases and J by 8 bases. Looked up from germline, CDR1 is MNHEY and CDR2 is SVGEGT. CDR3 length equals 16 residues. The CDR3 loop reads CASSYSPGQELREAFF. The CDR3 DNA reads as TGTGCCAGCAGTTACTCTCCGGGACAGGAGCTTCGGGAAGCTTTCTTT.

This chain connects TRBV6-2 or TRBV6-3 to TRBJ2-4; 9 nucleotides agree with TRBD1. The CDR3 has 16 amino acids. J gave up 2 bases and V 6 bases, and 8 bases lay outside the gene matches. Germline V lookup: CDR1 MNHEY, CDR2 SVGEGT. The DNA of the CDR3 is TGTGCCAGCAGCCACTGGGGACAGGGCTCCAAAAACATTCAGTACTTC. Its protein product is CASSHWGQGSKNIQYF.